This is a list of T cell receptor beta chains from one sample in a study of cytomegalovirus exposure and HLA in healthy donors. The protocol was immunoSEQ multiplex PCR, while the TCRdb copy is restricted to in-frame clones and leaves out a portion. The table has 120,000 or so clones, 70% to 80% seen once; the top ten hold 4%. Sequencing was performed on PBMCs. The source is a man aged 40-55 years in good health and CMV-seropositive. Both conserved end residues are part of each CDR3. A D gene is named only where the DNA matches it firmly. Clone size is stated in some rows and not others, as once, few, many or a class when expanded.

clone_size	v_call	cdr3_length	j_call	d_call	cdr3_nt	cdr3_aa
.	TRBV7-9	10	TRBJ1-1	.	TGTTCCAGCAGCCACAGTGAAGCTTTCTTT	CSSSHSEAFF
.	TRBV6-6	14	TRBJ2-5	.	TGTGCCAGCAGCCCCCGGACAGCTCAAGAGACCCAGTACTTC	CASSPRTAQETQYF
.	TRBV5-1	15	TRBJ2-5	.	TGCGCCAGCAGCGAGGGGGGGGTGAGTCGAGAGACCCAGTACTTC	CASSEGGVSRETQYF
.	TRBV2	13	TRBJ2-1	TRBD2	TGTGCCAGCGGGGCTAGCGGAGACAATGAGCAGTTCTTC	CASGASGDNEQFF
.	TRBV27	14	TRBJ2-1	TRBD2	TGTGCCAGCAGCTCTAGTAGCGGGCACAATGAGCAGTTCTTC	CASSSSSGHNEQFF
.	TRBV29-1	16	TRBJ2-1	.	TGCAGCGTTGAAGATCCGAAGGGGCACTCCTACAATGAGCAGTTCTTC	CSVEDPKGHSYNEQFF
few	TRBV28	15	TRBJ1-1	TRBD1	TGTGCTAGCAGTCCGCGACAGGGGGCGGACACTGAAGCTTTCTTT	CASSPRQGADTEAFF
few	TRBV19	15	TRBJ1-1	TRBD1	TGTGCCAGTAGGACAATACAGGGGGGGAACACTGAAGCTTTCTTT	CASRTIQGGNTEAFF
few	TRBV10-2	13	TRBJ1-4	.	TGCGCCAGCAGTGAGAGGGGTAGCGAAAAACTGTTTTTT	CASSERGSEKLFF
.	TRBV7-3	17	TRBJ2-3	TRBD2	TGTGCCAGCAGCCCGGGACTAGCGGGAGGTACGCCGGATACGCAGTATTTT	CASSPGLAGGTPDTQYF
.	TRBV5-6	16	TRBJ1-2	.	TGTGCCAGCAGCCTAAGGCGGGGGCGAGAGGGGTATGGCTACACCTTC	CASSLRRGREGYGYTF
.	TRBV9	12	TRBJ1-5	.	TGTGCCAGCAGCGTAGCGGATCAGCCCCAGCATTTT	CASSVADQPQHF
few	TRBV6-6	15	TRBJ1-1	.	TGTGCCAGCAGTTGGAGCAGGGAAGGTCACACTGAAGCTTTCTTT	CASSWSREGHTEAFF
.	TRBV30	14	TRBJ2-5	TRBD2	TGTGCCTGGAGTGTTGGCGGGGGTGGGGAGACCCAGTACTTC	CAWSVGGGGETQYF
.	TRBV6-5	15	TRBJ2-5	TRBD1	TGTGCCAGCAGACCCGACAGGGCAAAAACCGGGACCCAGTACTTC	CASRPDRAKTGTQYF
.	TRBV7-3	15	TRBJ2-3	TRBD2	TGTGCCAGCAGCTCGACTAGCGGGACAACAGATACGCAGTATTTT	CASSSTSGTTDTQYF
.	TRBV5-1	16	TRBJ2-1	TRBD2	TGCGCCAGCAGGGCTGGACTAGCGGGACTCCTGAATGAGCAGTTCTTC	CASRAGLAGLLNEQFF
.	TRBV29-1	12	TRBJ2-7	.	TGCAGCCTCTGGGACACGGCGGGTGAGCAGTACTTC	CSLWDTAGEQYF
.	TRBV4-2	18	TRBJ1-4	TRBD1	TGTGCCAGCAGCCAACCCGGGACAGGTCACAACTTAAATGAAAAACTGTTTTTT	CASSQPGTGHNLNEKLFF
.	TRBV7-8	16	TRBJ2-7	TRBD2	TGTGCCAGCAGCCCAAAGGTGGTAGCGGGGACCTACGAGCAGTACTTC	CASSPKVVAGTYEQYF